Below are 13 T cell receptor beta chains sequenced from a single sample in a study of shared clonotypes between healthy human individuals (dated by TCRdb to the early 2020s). Library method: the immunoSEQ multiplex PCR assay. The clones in this table, taken by TCRdb from immuneACCESS, are in-frame only. Not every clone is retained; where verified, under half of the shortfall comes from an unresolved V gene, and the cause of the rest is unknown. The sample table shows about 2 million clones, and just under 95% are seen once. The ten largest clonotypes hold roughly 1% of the sample. For the CD8 naive samples, CD45RO-negative cells were positively selected for CCR7, yielding a CD45RA+CCR7+ population from which TemRA cells were excluded. Sequences were obtained from naive CD8+ T cells sorted from blood. Read against the paper, the sample's cell subset or site label means: CD45RA+CCR7+. The receptors originated from a man aged 18 to 29 in good health.

The rearrangement links TRBV13 to TRBJ2-1; D unresolved. The CDR3 covers 12 residues. Trimming took 5 bases from V and 7 from J, leaving 9 bases between them. CDR1 is PRHDT, CDR2 FYEKMQ, per germline (reference sequence). In nucleotides, the CDR3 is TGTGCCAGCAGCCCGGTAGAGAATGAGCAGTTCTTC. Its protein product is CASSPVENEQFF.

J is TRBJ1-5 and V is TRBV14; TRBD1 agrees at 8 bases. V lost 3 bases and J lost 0; bases outside the gene matches: 13. This CDR3 has 19 residues. The V gene's germline CDR1 is SGHDN and CDR2 FVKESK. The CDR3 spells CASSHHRGDRLYSNQPQHF. The CDR3 region has the DNA TGTGCCAGCAGCCATCACAGGGGGGACAGACTGTATAGCAATCAGCCCCAGCATTTT.

The chain is built from TRBV7-2 and TRBJ2-7; TRBD2 is a possible D gene (6 bases). V was shortened by 1 base and J by 0 bases, with 13 bases between the two germline ends. The CDR3 consists of 16 residues. From germline, CDR1 is SGHTA and CDR2 FQGNSA. DNA of the CDR3: TGTGCCAGCAGCTTAGAGGCCCAGCGGGCCTCCTACGAGCAGTACTTC. Translated, it gives CASSLEAQRASYEQYF. Full variable domain (remainder filled in from reference TRBV7-2 and TRBJ2-7): GAGVSQSPSNKVTEKGKDVELRCDPISGHTALYWYRQSLGQGLEFLIYFQGNSAPDKSGLPSDRFSAERTGGSVSTLTIQRTQQEDSAVYLCASSLEAQRASYEQYFGPGTRLTVT.

The rearrangement joins TRBV7-9 to TRBJ1-2; D not certain. The CDR3 has 18 residues. Between the trimmed V and J ends, which lost 5 bases and 1 base, there was a span of 23 bases. CDR1 is SEHNR, CDR2 FQNEAQ, per germline (reference sequence). CDR3 loop: CASSQTVFEAAVNYGYTF. For the CDR3, the DNA is TGTGCCAGCAGCCAGACGGTGTTTGAGGCAGCAGTTAACTATGGCTACACCTTC.

This clone was seen only once. Other DNA sequences in the same sample also yield this CDR3. The chain couples TRBV19 to TRBJ2-7; the D is unclear. The CDR3 consists of 13 residues. The V end lost 0 bases, the J end lost 6 bases, and 9 bases lay between the germline ends. Germline-derived CDR1 and CDR2 are LNHDA and SQIVND (reference sequence). The CDR3, as DNA: TGTGCCAGTAGTATAGATAGGGAAGGCGAGCAGTACTTC. Its protein is CASSIDREGEQYF.

J is TRBJ2-2 and V is TRBV28, with D uncertain. Deletions cut 6 bases from V and 1 base from J, with 15 bases between. Germline CDR1 reads MDHEN; CDR2 reads SYDVKM. The CDR3 consists of 16 residues. CDR3 loop: CASSHGATMNTGELFF. CDR3 bases: TGTGCCAGCAGCCACGGCGCCACTATGAACACCGGGGAGCTGTTTTTT.

This clone was counted a single time. V is TRBV28 and J is TRBJ2-5; D is ambiguous. Germline V gene sequence: CDR1 MDHEN, CDR2 SYDVKM. Trimming shortened V by 5 bases and J by 3 bases, and 10 bases separated the two germline ends. The CDR3 totals 13 residues. The CDR3 region is CASSPHGEETQYF. CDR3 nucleotides: TGTGCCAGCAGTCCGCATGGGGAAGAGACCCAGTACTTC.

The chain combines TRBV2 with TRBJ2-5; D perhaps matches TRBD1 (5 bases). The V gene lost 1 base and the J gene lost 5 bases, with 17 bases spanning the gap. This CDR3 region has 16 residues. Germline CDR1 SNHLY, CDR2 FYNNEI. The CDR3 bases are TGTGCCAGCAGTGAAGAGTTCACAGGCCTTCGGGAGACCCAGTACTTC. Its protein is CASSEEFTGLRETQYF.

The chain uses TRBV9 and TRBJ2-1; D is perhaps TRBD1 (5 bases). The V and J ends lost 0 bases and 9 bases respectively, with 10 bases between them. Germline loops: CDR1 SGDLS, CDR2 YYNGEE. There are 13 residues in the CDR3. CDR3 nucleotide sequence: TGTGCCAGCAGCGTAGGTGAAGGGGCTGAGCAGTTCTTC. Its translation is CASSVGEGAEQFF.

This sequence joins TRBV25-1 and TRBJ2-3; D unresolved. The CDR3 spans 16 residues. Germline loops: CDR1 MGHDK, CDR2 SYGVNS. V gave up 1 base and J gave up 2 bases, with 13 bases separating them. The CDR3 DNA reads as TGTGCCAGCAGTGAATCTCGAAATAGCTACACAGATACGCAGTATTTT. Translated, it gives CASSESRNSYTDTQYF.

Comments on this clone: Other DNA sequences within the sample encode an identical CDR3. V usage is TRBV28 and J usage is TRBJ2-7; D ambiguous. The CDR3 consists of 11 residues. V dropped 3 bases and J dropped 6 bases, with 6 bases sitting between them. Germline CDR1 and CDR2: MDHEN and SYDVKM. Here the CDR3 reads CASSFGGEQYF. As DNA, the CDR3 is TGTGCCAGCAGTTTCGGTGGCGAGCAGTACTTC.

The V and J genes are TRBV9 and TRBJ2-7, with D possibly TRBD2 on 6 matching bases. The CDR3 totals 14 residues. V lost 7 bases to trimming and J lost 2 bases, with 16 bases between them. Looked up from germline, CDR1 is SGDLS and CDR2 is YYNGEE. The CDR3 DNA follows: TGTGCCAGCTCGGAGGGAGAGGAGACCTACGAGCAGTACTTC. Its protein is CASSEGEETYEQYF.

The J gene is TRBJ2-7, the V gene TRBV6-1; 7 bases fit TRBD2. Trimming at V came to 3 bases and at J to 4 bases, leaving 12 bases not matched to a gene. Per germline, CDR1 MNHNS and CDR2 SASEGT. The CDR3 spans 16 residues. CDR3 protein: CASSDYQYGGFYEQYF. CDR3 nucleotide sequence: TGTGCCAGCAGTGACTATCAGTACGGGGGGTTTTACGAGCAGTACTTC.